The rows below give T cell receptor beta chains drawn from one sample of a study of Ad26.COV2.S vaccination and SARS-CoV-2 variants. Repertoires were generated with immunoSEQ multiplex PCR, while TCRdb's copy carries only in-frame clones and drops some. Counted here are 350,000 to 600,000 clones, 80% to 90% occurring once; the ten biggest clones make up 1.5% to 2%. The sequencing here drew on peripheral blood, taken in a trial of Ad26.COV2.S vaccine versus placebo. The receptor set was obtained from a person between 18 and 65 years old who received the Ad26.COV2.S COVID-19 vaccine or a placebo. The CDR3 runs from the conserved cysteine through the conserved F or W. The D gene is left open where the match is weak. Clone size appears in some rows only: once, few, many, or a class for an expanded clone.

v_gene: TRBV7-8; abundance: -; j_gene: TRBJ1-2; d_gene: TRBD1; CDR3aa: CASSLWDRAGYTF; CDR3nt: TGTGCCAGCAGCCTCTGGGACAGGGCTGGCTACACCTTC
v_gene: TRBV3-1/TRBV3-2; abundance: -; j_gene: TRBJ2-7; d_gene: TRBD1; CDR3aa: CASSRMTGRNSYEQYF; CDR3nt: TGTGCCAGCAGCCGGATGACAGGGAGAAACTCCTACGAGCAGTACTTC
v_gene: TRBV7-9; abundance: -; j_gene: TRBJ2-3; d_gene: -; CDR3aa: CASSLEVLADTQYF; CDR3nt: TGTGCCAGCAGCTTAGAGGTTCTGGCAGATACGCAGTATTTT
v_gene: TRBV19; abundance: once; j_gene: TRBJ2-7; d_gene: -; CDR3aa: CASSMYQSYEQYF; CDR3nt: TGTGCCAGTAGTATGTATCAATCGTACGAGCAGTACTTC
v_gene: TRBV6-5; abundance: -; j_gene: TRBJ1-1; d_gene: TRBD1; CDR3aa: CASRDRGNTEAFF; CDR3nt: TGTGCCAGCAGGGACAGGGGCAACACTGAAGCTTTCTTT
v_gene: TRBV11-2; abundance: -; j_gene: TRBJ2-7; d_gene: -; CDR3aa: CASSVSYEQYF; CDR3nt: TGTGCCAGCAGCGTCTCCTACGAGCAGTACTTC
v_gene: TRBV13; abundance: -; j_gene: TRBJ1-1; d_gene: -; CDR3aa: CASSPLGRENTEAFF; CDR3nt: TGTGCCAGCAGCCCCCTTGGACGAGAGAACACTGAAGCTTTCTTT
v_gene: TRBV5-4; abundance: -; j_gene: TRBJ2-3; d_gene: TRBD2; CDR3aa: CASSWTSGFTDTQYF; CDR3nt: TGTGCCAGCAGCTGGACTAGCGGATTCACAGATACGCAGTATTTT
v_gene: TRBV28; abundance: once; j_gene: TRBJ2-7; d_gene: TRBD2; CDR3aa: CASSLPGLAQDEQYF; CDR3nt: TGTGCCAGCAGTCTCCCGGGACTAGCCCAAGACGAGCAGTACTTC
v_gene: TRBV4-3; abundance: -; j_gene: TRBJ2-3; d_gene: TRBD2; CDR3aa: CASSQAPAGTADTQYF; CDR3nt: TGCGCCAGCAGCCAAGCGCCAGCGGGGACGGCAGATACGCAGTATTTT
v_gene: TRBV10-3; abundance: -; j_gene: TRBJ1-2; d_gene: -; CDR3aa: CAIRENRDNYGYTF; CDR3nt: TGTGCCATCAGGGAAAACAGGGACAACTATGGCTACACCTTC
v_gene: TRBV27; abundance: -; j_gene: TRBJ1-6; d_gene: TRBD1; CDR3aa: CASRDRGNSPLHF; CDR3nt: TGTGCCAGCCGGGACAGGGGTAATTCACCCCTCCACTTT
v_gene: TRBV28; abundance: -; j_gene: TRBJ2-2; d_gene: -; CDR3aa: CASSSPPTGELFF; CDR3nt: TGTGCCAGCAGTTCCCCCCCCACCGGGGAGCTGTTTTTT
v_gene: TRBV27; abundance: -; j_gene: TRBJ1-2; d_gene: -; CDR3aa: CASSLSANYGYTF; CDR3nt: TGTGCCAGCAGTTTGTCAGCTAACTATGGCTACACCTTC
v_gene: TRBV9; abundance: -; j_gene: TRBJ2-2; d_gene: -; CDR3aa: CASSVKWGAGELFF; CDR3nt: TGTGCCAGCAGCGTTAAATGGGGAGCCGGGGAGCTGTTTTTT
v_gene: TRBV18; abundance: -; j_gene: TRBJ1-5; d_gene: TRBD1; CDR3aa: CASSPDRGSRQPQHF; CDR3nt: TGTGCCAGCTCACCAGACAGGGGGTCACGTCAGCCCCAGCATTTT
v_gene: TRBV7-9; abundance: once; j_gene: TRBJ2-1; d_gene: -; CDR3aa: CASSFVGVDSYNEQFF; CDR3nt: TGTGCCAGCAGCTTCGTCGGGGTGGACTCCTACAATGAGCAGTTCTTC
v_gene: TRBV18; abundance: -; j_gene: TRBJ2-1; d_gene: TRBD2; CDR3aa: CASLPGTSGRLDEQFF; CDR3nt: TGTGCCAGCTTACCCGGGACTAGCGGGAGGTTGGATGAGCAGTTCTTC
v_gene: TRBV28; abundance: -; j_gene: TRBJ2-1; d_gene: TRBD2; CDR3aa: CASSFTRASGSTNEQFF; CDR3nt: TGTGCCAGCAGTTTTACTAGGGCTAGCGGGAGTACGAATGAGCAGTTCTTC
v_gene: TRBV6-5; abundance: -; j_gene: TRBJ1-1; d_gene: -; CDR3aa: CASSYSSDADRSFF; CDR3nt: TGTGCCAGCAGTTACTCGTCCGACGCCGACCGATCCTTCTTT
v_gene: TRBV5-5; abundance: -; j_gene: TRBJ1-5; d_gene: -; CDR3aa: CASSADSYSNQPQHF; CDR3nt: TGTGCCAGCAGCGCCGACAGTTATAGCAATCAGCCCCAGCATTTT
v_gene: TRBV2; abundance: -; j_gene: TRBJ2-3; d_gene: -; CDR3aa: CASRQQTQYF; CDR3nt: TGTGCCAGCAGGCAGCAAACGCAGTATTTT
v_gene: TRBV30; abundance: -; j_gene: TRBJ1-1; d_gene: -; CDR3aa: CASLPPGPNTEAFF; CDR3nt: TGTGCCTCTCTCCCGCCGGGGCCTAACACTGAAGCTTTCTTT
v_gene: TRBV18; abundance: -; j_gene: TRBJ2-7; d_gene: -; CDR3aa: CASSPSGMWEQYF; CDR3nt: TGTGCCAGCTCACCGTCGGGGATGTGGGAGCAGTACTTC
v_gene: TRBV7-6; abundance: -; j_gene: TRBJ1-4; d_gene: TRBD1; CDR3aa: CARLSTHRPGQHNEKLFF; CDR3nt: TGTGCCAGACTAAGTACTCATCGACCGGGACAGCATAATGAAAAACTGTTTTTT
v_gene: TRBV6-2/TRBV6-3; abundance: -; j_gene: TRBJ1-2; d_gene: -; CDR3aa: CASSSGTGKFGYTF; CDR3nt: TGTGCCAGCAGTTCCGGAACAGGGAAGTTTGGCTACACCTTC